Listed below are T cell receptor beta chains from one sample, sequenced in a study of blood T cell repertoires in COVID-19. Data came from immunoSEQ multiplex PCR; TCRdb stores just in-frame clones and leaves some out. The profile shows 50,000 or so clones, over 85% of them singletons. Sequences were obtained from peripheral blood. Source of these receptors: a man older than 75 with acute or convalescent COVID-19. Each CDR3 is given with its conserved first and last residue. The order of the fields is J gene, D gene, V gene, clone size, CDR3 protein, CDR3 DNA. The D gene is left open where the match is weak. Clone size appears in some rows only: once, few, many, or a class for an expanded clone.

>TRBJ1-1|TRBD1|TRBV9|.
CASSPHPDRGLAAFF
TGTGCCAGCAGCCCCCATCCGGACAGGGGATTGGCAGCTTTCTTT
>TRBJ2-7|.|TRBV3-1/TRBV3-2|.
CASSQGGLSYEQYF
TGTGCCAGCAGCCAAGGGGGCCTCTCGTACGAGCAGTACTTC
>TRBJ2-7|TRBD2|TRBV10-3|.
CAISARREGPYEQYF
TGTGCCATCAGTGCCCGCAGGGAGGGCCCGTACGAGCAGTACTTC
>TRBJ1-5|TRBD1|TRBV5-1|.
CASSSTGDSNQPQHF
TGCGCCAGCAGCTCAACAGGGGATAGCAATCAGCCCCAGCATTTT
>TRBJ2-2|TRBD2|TRBV5-1|once
CASSKEPGGLAGPGELFF
TGCGCCAGCAGCAAGGAGCCAGGCGGCCTAGCGGGGCCCGGGGAGCTGTTTTTT
>TRBJ1-2|.|TRBV19|.
CASSIAGRASGYTF
TGTGCCAGTAGTATAGCGGGGAGGGCAAGTGGCTACACCTTC
>TRBJ1-3|TRBD1|TRBV3-1/TRBV3-2|.
CASSPSGGSLSGNTIYF
TGTGCCAGCAGCCCCTCAGGGGGCTCACTCTCTGGAAACACCATATATTTT
>TRBJ2-1|TRBD2|TRBV24-1|once
CATSDSSGGARDEQFF
TGTGCCACCAGTGACTCCAGCGGGGGGGCTCGGGATGAGCAGTTCTTC
>TRBJ2-7|.|TRBV2|.
CASSEVKEEVGVSSYEQYF
TGTGCCAGCAGTGAAGTAAAGGAGGAGGTGGGAGTTAGCTCCTACGAGCAGTACTTC
>TRBJ2-2|.|TRBV5-4|few
CASSLTTGKLFF
TGTGCCAGCAGCCTTACCACCGGGAAGCTGTTTTTT
>TRBJ1-1|.|TRBV18|.
CASSPRIFDSNTEAFF
TGTGCCAGCTCGCCGAGAATTTTCGATTCTAACACTGAAGCTTTCTTT
>TRBJ2-7|TRBD1|TRBV19|.
CASSIDIDRGIYEQYF
TGTGCCAGTAGTATAGATATCGACAGGGGGATCTACGAGCAGTACTTC
>TRBJ2-7|.|TRBV18|.
CASSRAGAMDEQYF
TGTGCCAGCTCACGGGCGGGCGCCATGGACGAGCAGTACTTC
>TRBJ1-1|.|TRBV25-1|.
CASATTAGNTEAFF
TGTGCCAGCGCCACGACAGCTGGGAACACTGAAGCTTTCTTT
>TRBJ1-4|.|TRBV10-3|.
CAISESKQSNEKLFF
TGTGCCATCAGTGAGTCAAAACAGTCTAATGAAAAACTGTTTTTT
>TRBJ1-2|.|TRBV5-1|.
CASSLKEFRGAGGYTF
TGCGCCAGCAGCTTGAAAGAGTTCAGGGGCGCAGGGGGCTACACCTTC
>TRBJ2-7|.|TRBV29-1|.
CSVEEAVGQYF
TGCAGCGTTGAAGAAGCGGTGGGGCAGTACTTC
>TRBJ2-7|TRBD1|TRBV6-5|few
CASSPGTGHVEQYF
TGTGCCAGCAGTCCCGGGACAGGGCACGTCGAGCAGTACTTC
>TRBJ2-5|TRBD1|TRBV27|once
CASSRAGRGFRETQYF
TGTGCCAGCAGCCGAGCTGGCAGGGGGTTTAGAGAGACCCAGTACTTC
>TRBJ2-3|TRBD1|TRBV18|.
CASSAGTGGTDTQYF
TGTGCCAGCTCGGCAGGGACAGGGGGCACAGATACGCAGTATTTT
>TRBJ1-1|.|TRBV19|.
CASSRGRINEAFF
TGTGCCAGTAGCCGTGGTAGAATCAATGAAGCTTTCTTT
>TRBJ1-6|.|TRBV2|.
CASSAQAYNSPLHF
TGTGCCAGCAGTGCACAGGCTTATAATTCACCCCTCCACTTT
>TRBJ2-1|TRBD1|TRBV10-3|.
CAISESGGQGSVEQFF
TGTGCCATCAGTGAGTCAGGGGGACAGGGGTCCGTGGAGCAGTTCTTC
>TRBJ1-2|TRBD1|TRBV6-5|.
CASSQTGTGRGYTF
TGTGCCAGCAGTCAAACCGGGACAGGTCGAGGCTACACCTTC
>TRBJ2-7|TRBD1|TRBV6-5|.
CASRRTGGTEQYF
TGTGCCAGCAGGAGGACAGGGGGTACGGAGCAGTACTTC
>TRBJ2-7|.|TRBV14|.
CASSRDRPPYEQYF
TGTGCCAGCAGTCGTGACAGACCACCCTACGAGCAGTACTTC
>TRBJ2-2|TRBD1|TRBV11-2|.
CASSSGTGGTGELFF
TGTGCCAGCAGCTCGGGGACAGGGGGTACCGGGGAGCTGTTTTTT
>TRBJ1-6|.|TRBV12-3/TRBV12-4|few
CASSLGGPSPLHF
TGTGCCAGCAGTTTGGGTGGGCCGTCACCCCTCCACTTT
>TRBJ1-3|TRBD1|TRBV29-1|.
CSARTGAVSGNTIYF
TGCAGCGCTCGGACAGGCGCCGTCTCTGGAAACACCATATATTTT
>TRBJ1-5|.|TRBV15|medium-sized
CATSRDPGGGNQPQHF
TGTGCCACCAGCAGAGATCCGGGGGGAGGCAATCAGCCCCAGCATTTT
>TRBJ1-1|TRBD1|TRBV5-1|few
CASSLPPRQGMNTEAFF
TGCGCCAGCAGCTTGCCCCCTCGACAGGGGATGAACACTGAAGCTTTCTTT
>TRBJ1-2|.|TRBV7-6|.
CASSLADGGFYGYTF
TGTGCCAGCAGCTTAGCGGACGGAGGTTTCTATGGCTACACCTTC
>TRBJ1-1|TRBD1|TRBV25-1|.
CASLRDREAFF
TGTGCCAGCTTAAGGGACAGGGAAGCTTTCTTT
>TRBJ1-1|TRBD1|TRBV6-5|.
CASSSTGVVNTEAFF
TGTGCCAGCAGTTCGACAGGGGTGGTGAACACTGAAGCTTTCTTT
>TRBJ1-5|TRBD1|TRBV6-5|.
CASSHTGVSNQPQHF
TGTGCCAGCAGTCACACAGGGGTTAGCAATCAGCCCCAGCATTTT
>TRBJ2-4|TRBD2|TRBV10-3|.
CAIGTSGGSKNIQYF
TGTGCCATCGGGACTAGCGGGGGTTCCAAAAACATTCAGTACTTC
>TRBJ1-2|TRBD1|TRBV7-9|.
CASSLDTGVNYGYTF
TGTGCCAGCAGCTTAGATACAGGGGTCAACTATGGCTACACCTTC
>TRBJ1-1|TRBD1|TRBV29-1|.
CSVVVQGAGGEAFF
TGCAGCGTTGTCGTCCAGGGGGCAGGGGGTGAAGCTTTCTTT
>TRBJ2-3|TRBD1|TRBV29-1|.
CSVGGTGTQYF
TGCAGCGTTGGGGGGACAGGAACGCAGTATTTT
>TRBJ1-6|.|TRBV9|.
CASRDTYNSPLHF
TGTGCCAGCCGGGACACATATAATTCACCCCTCCACTTT
>TRBJ1-2|.|TRBV9|.
CASSLQGTNGYTF
TGTGCCAGCAGTTTACAGGGTACGAATGGCTACACCTTC
>TRBJ1-2|.|TRBV7-2|.
CASSPPGIGSYTF
TGTGCCAGCAGCCCCCCAGGGATCGGAAGCTACACCTTC
>TRBJ1-2|TRBD1|TRBV7-8|.
CASSRTGAYYGYTF
TGTGCCAGCAGCCGAACAGGGGCCTACTATGGCTACACCTTC
>TRBJ2-3|TRBD2|TRBV7-2|.
CASRGLAADTQYF
TGTGCCAGCAGGGGACTAGCGGCAGATACGCAGTATTTT
>TRBJ1-1|TRBD1|TRBV5-1|.
CASSLEGAGVMNTEAFF
TGCGCCAGCAGCTTGGAGGGGGCAGGGGTGATGAACACTGAAGCTTTCTTT
>TRBJ2-1|TRBD1|TRBV2|.
CASRRDRGKDEQFF
TGTGCCAGCAGAAGGGACAGGGGAAAGGATGAGCAGTTCTTC
>TRBJ2-3|.|TRBV30|once
CAWTTGRLDTQYF
TGTGCCTGGACGACAGGGAGGTTGGATACGCAGTATTTT
>TRBJ1-5|.|TRBV5-3|.
CARSPRPGPNQPQHF
TGTGCCAGAAGCCCCCGCCCGGGTCCTAATCAGCCCCAGCATTTT
>TRBJ1-6|.|TRBV30|.
CAWRRGHSNSPLHF
TGTGCCTGGAGGCGGGGGCATTCGAACTCACCCCTCCACTTT
>TRBJ1-5|.|TRBV28|.
CASRPGLGGNQPQHF
TGTGCCAGCAGGCCTGGGTTAGGGGGAAATCAGCCCCAGCATTTT
>TRBJ2-6|.|TRBV3-1/TRBV3-2|.
CASSPLRGGAGANVLTF
TGTGCCAGCAGCCCCCTTAGGGGGGGAGCCGGGGCCAACGTCCTGACTTTC
>TRBJ1-3|.|TRBV7-8|.
CASSMGGGGNTIYF
TGTGCCAGCAGTATGGGAGGGGGTGGAAACACCATATATTTT